The 30 T cell receptor beta chains in this list originate from one sample, sequenced in a study of beta chain features in type 1 diabetes. Reverse transcription of all isolated RNA meant that expressed TCRB transcripts were sequenced. Assay: immunoSEQ multiplex PCR; the TCRdb copy retains only in-frame clones and omits some. The sample holds 120,000 to 150,000 clones; about a tenth are singletons and the top ten take 0.55% to 0.65%. Sequencing was done on a sample of central memory CD4+ T cells from blood. The receptors shown here come from a woman between 40 and 55 years old in good health.

The chain has TRBV27 and TRBJ1-4, with a tentative D call TRBD1 (5 bases). CDR3 length: 15 amino acids. Trimming pared 6 bases from V and 4 bases from J, leaving 15 bases between. Germline loops: CDR1 MNHEY, CDR2 SMNVEV (reference sequence). The CDR3 nucleotides are TGTGCCAGCAGCAAGTTCGGGGGGTATAATGAAAAACTGTTTTTT. Amino acids: CASSKFGGYNEKLFF.

The J gene is TRBJ1-2, the V gene TRBV29-1; 7 positions match TRBD1. The junction had 12 bases not matched to a gene; V was cut back by 8 bases and J by 3 bases. Looked up from germline, CDR1 is SQVTM and CDR2 is ANQGSEA. The CDR3 length is 14 residues. This CDR3 is CSTQQGQEDYGYTF. The DNA for the CDR3 is TGCAGCACCCAACAGGGGCAGGAGGACTATGGCTACACCTTC.

The chain is built from TRBV5-1 and TRBJ2-2; the D is unclear. Germline-derived CDR1 and CDR2 are SGHRS and YFSETQ. V shed 1 base and J shed 0 bases, with 10 bases lying between them. CDR3 size: 16 residues. CDR3 sequence (DNA): TGCGCCAGCAGCTTGACAGTGACAACGAACACCGGGGAGCTGTTTTTT. This encodes CASSLTVTTNTGELFF.

This clone was observed a few times. The chain combines TRBV5-1 with TRBJ2-5, with 7 positions matching TRBD1. The ends lost 3 bases at V and 1 base at J; junction bases unmatched: 3. The CDR3 consists of 14 residues. CDR1 is SGHRS, CDR2 YFSETQ, per germline. The CDR3 sequence: CASSSGQPQETQYF. The DNA of the CDR3 is TGCGCCAGCAGCTCGGGACAGCCCCAAGAGACCCAGTACTTC. The entire variable domain, with the rest obtained from reference TRBV5-1 and TRBJ2-5, is as follows: KAGVTQTPRYLIKTRGQQVTLSCSPISGHRSVSWYQQTPGQGLQFLFEYFSETQRNKGNFPGRFSGRQFSNSRSEMNVSTLELGDSALYLCASSSGQPQETQYFGPGTRLLVL.

This chain connects TRBV6-6 to TRBJ2-7; the D gene is possibly TRBD2 (7 bases). The germline V and J ends were trimmed by 10 bases and 2 bases, with 21 bases remaining between them. CDR3 size: 15 residues. The germline gives CDR1 MNHNY, CDR2 SVGAGI (reference sequence). The CDR3 DNA follows: TGTGCCACCTCGGGGGTCGGGGGGCGCGCCTACGAGCAGTACTTC. This gives the protein CATSGVGGRAYEQYF.

This clone was seen a few times. The CDR3 nucleotides are TGTGCCAGCAGCTTGGGACAGGCAACCTATAATTCACCCCTCCACTTT. It yields the protein CASSLGQATYNSPLHF. This sequence joins TRBV13 and TRBJ1-6; TRBD1 matches at 8 bases. This CDR3 is built from 16 residues. Per the germline V gene, CDR1 is PRHDT and CDR2 is FYEKMQ (reference sequence). Trimming at V came to 3 bases and at J to 2 bases, leaving 3 bases not matched to a gene.

This clone has only a few counts. V usage is TRBV5-1 and J usage is TRBJ1-6; 8 bases agree with TRBD1. With 3 bases clipped from V and 7 bases from J, the junction kept 3 bases outside the gene matches. CDR3 length equals 14 residues. Germline loops: CDR1 SGHRS, CDR2 YFSETQ. CDR3 nucleotides: TGCGCCAGCAGCTCGGGACAGGTGAATTCACCCCTCCACTTT. Encoded protein: CASSSGQVNSPLHF.

This clone was counted only a few times. The rearrangement uses TRBV29-1 and TRBJ1-4; 9 bases align to TRBD1. Per germline, CDR1 SQVTM and CDR2 ANQGSEA. J was trimmed by 14 bases and V by 4 bases; bases with no gene match: 11. The CDR3 loop spans 13 amino acids. CDR3 bases: TGCAGCGTTGGATCCGGGACAGGGACCGACCTGTTTTTT. Its translation: CSVGSGTGTDLFF. The full variable domain, its missing parts supplied by reference TRBV29-1 and TRBJ1-4, is SAVISQKPSRDICQRGTSLTIQCQVDSQVTMMFWYRQQPGQSLTLIATANQGSEATYESGFVIDKFPISRPNLTFSTLTVSNMSPEDSSIYLCSVGSGTGTDLFFGSGTQLSVL.

This clone has only a few counts. The chain joins TRBV6-1 to TRBJ2-2; 9 bases match TRBD1. Unmatched junction bases numbered 4, after V lost 5 bases and J lost 6 bases. This CDR3 has 14 amino acids. Germline V CDR1 and CDR2: MNHNS, SASEGT. The CDR3: CASSLDRGSGELFF. In DNA form, the CDR3 reads TGTGCCAGCAGTCTGGACAGGGGTTCCGGGGAGCTGTTTTTT.

In its sample, this clone was seen many times. The chain employs TRBV25-1 and TRBJ1-5; D gene ambiguous. Germline assignment: CDR1 MGHDK and CDR2 SYGVNS. This CDR3 has 13 amino acids. The V gene lost 8 bases and the J gene lost 2 bases, with 10 bases spanning the gap. CDR3 sequence reads: CASAGSGNQPQHF. The CDR3 bases are TGTGCCAGCGCCGGTAGTGGCAATCAGCCCCAGCATTTT.

The rearrangement links TRBV18 to TRBJ2-1; D is possibly TRBD1 (5 bases). Trimming shortened V by 0 bases and J by 3 bases, and 9 bases separated the two germline ends. From germline, CDR1 is KGHSH and CDR2 LQKENI. The CDR3 totals 15 residues. CDR3 region: CASSPPSQGYNEQFF. CDR3 nucleotides: TGTGCCAGCTCACCACCTTCCCAGGGCTACAATGAGCAGTTCTTC.

The chain uses TRBV5-8 and TRBJ2-6; 8 nucleotides agree with TRBD1. V gave up 4 bases and J gave up 4 bases; unmatched junction bases: 4. This CDR3 comprises 15 residues. Germline CDR1 reads SGHTS; CDR2 reads YDEGEE. Here the CDR3 reads CASSQGQAGANVLTF. As DNA, the CDR3 is TGTGCCAGCAGCCAGGGACAGGCCGGGGCCAACGTCCTGACTTTC.

This clone was counted only a few times. The chain links TRBV5-4 to TRBJ2-7; 11 positions agree with TRBD1. CDR1 and CDR2 (germline): SGHNT, YYREEE (reference sequence). This CDR3 is 15 amino acids long. The V and J ends lost 0 bases and 5 bases, in that order; junction bases with no gene match: 4. CDR3 coding DNA: TGTGCCAGCAGCTTGGCCTGGACAGGGGGCCACGAGCAGTACTTC. This encodes CASSLAWTGGHEQYF. The full variable domain, in which reference TRBV5-4 and TRBJ2-7 provide the parts outside the CDR3, is ETGVTQSPTHLIKTRGQQVTLRCSSQSGHNTVSWYQQALGQGPQFIFQYYREEENGRGNFPPRFSGLQFPNYSSELNVNALELDDSALYLCASSLAWTGGHEQYFGPGTRLTVT.

This clone was seen at least ten times. The chain carries TRBV9 and TRBJ2-5; D is uncertain. The V end lost 4 bases, the J end lost 4 bases, and 8 bases lay between the germline ends. In germline, CDR1 is SGDLS, CDR2 YYNGEE. The CDR3 contains 12 residues. The CDR3 region has the DNA TGTGCCAGCAGCCGCTCGGGAGAGACCCAGTACTTC. It specifies CASSRSGETQYF.

In its sample, this clone was seen many times. The chain combines TRBV7-2 with TRBJ2-7, with D hard to call. V lost 8 bases to trimming and J lost 0 bases, with 14 bases between them. The length of the CDR3 is 14 residues. CDR1 SGHTA and CDR2 FQGNSA come from the germline V gene. The chain's CDR3 is CASSNRLISYEQYF. The CDR3, as DNA: TGTGCCAGCTCTAACAGATTAATCTCCTACGAGCAGTACTTC.

This clone was found a few times. V gene TRBV5-1 combines with J gene TRBJ1-5, with unresolved D. The CDR3 consists of 15 residues. Trimming took 0 bases from V and 3 from J, leaving 10 bases between them. The germline V gene has CDR1 SGHRS and CDR2 YFSETQ. This chain's CDR3 is CASSLAGTNNQPQHF. For the CDR3, the DNA is TGCGCCAGCAGCTTGGCCGGTACGAACAATCAGCCCCAGCATTTT.

V is TRBV19 and J is TRBJ2-5; possible D gene TRBD2, 6 bases. Germline V lookup: CDR1 LNHDA, CDR2 SQIVND (reference sequence). CDR3 length equals 16 residues. With 6 bases removed from V and 1 base from J, the gap between germline ends came to 18 bases. The CDR3 DNA is TGTGCCAGTAGATCTCCTAGCGAGGAATTCCAAGAGACCCAGTACTTC. Protein product: CASRSPSEEFQETQYF.

The chain links TRBV6-5 to TRBJ2-4; 9 positions agree with TRBD1. CDR1 is MNHEY, CDR2 SVGAGI, per germline. The trim removed 6 bases at V and 3 bases at J, leaving 6 bases unmatched. This CDR3 is built from 15 residues. The CDR3 reads CASSRTGDDKNIQYF. CDR3 nucleotides: TGTGCCAGCAGCCGGACAGGGGATGACAAAAACATTCAGTACTTC.

This clone was observed a few times. This chain uses TRBV20-1 with TRBJ1-1, with 7 bases fitting TRBD1. The germline V gene encodes CDR1 DFQATT and CDR2 SNEGSKA (reference sequence). The CDR3 consists of 11 residues. The CDR3 loop is CSTGVGTEAFF. The CDR3 region has the DNA TGCAGCACAGGGGTGGGCACTGAAGCTTTCTTT.

The chain is built from TRBV11-3 and TRBJ2-5, with D uncertain. The CDR3 extends over 15 amino acids. Germline assignment: CDR1 SGHNT and CDR2 YENEEA. The V gene lost 2 bases and the J gene lost 2 bases, with 12 bases spanning the gap. The CDR3 sequence: CASSLNPLKQETQYF. In DNA, the CDR3 is TGTGCCAGCAGCTTAAACCCACTAAAACAAGAGACCCAGTACTTC.

This chain connects TRBV5-5 to TRBJ1-1; 8 positions match TRBD1. This CDR3 is built from 16 residues. Germline CDR1 is SGHKS and CDR2 is YYEKEE (reference sequence). Trimming removed 4 bases from V and 0 bases from J; junction bases left unmatched: 8. CDR3 protein: CASSLGTGHMNTEAFF. CDR3 nucleotide sequence: TGTGCCAGCAGCCTGGGGACAGGTCACATGAACACTGAAGCTTTCTTT. Full variable domain (missing parts from reference TRBV5-5 and TRBJ1-1): DAGVTQSPTHLIKTRGQQVTLRCSPISGHKSVSWYQQVLGQGPQFIFQYYEKEERGRGNFPDRFSARQFPNYSSELNVNALLLGDSALYLCASSLGTGHMNTEAFFGQGTRLTVV.

CDR3 protein: CASSQSGGAPNEQFF. Here the CDR3 DNA reads TGTGCCAGCAGTCAAAGCGGGGGGGCCCCTAATGAGCAGTTCTTC. This chain uses TRBV9 with TRBJ2-1, with 10 nucleotides matching TRBD2. Germline CDR1 reads SGDLS; CDR2 reads YYNGEE. This CDR3 has 15 amino acids. V dropped 5 bases and J dropped 7; count of bases not matched to a gene: 9.

Many counts were recorded for this clone. This chain joins TRBV28 and TRBJ1-6, with D uncertain. Trimming pared 4 bases from V and 6 bases from J, leaving 16 bases between. CDR1 is MDHEN, CDR2 SYDVKM, per germline. This CDR3 is built from 16 residues. The CDR3 protein is CASSSPAQFFNSPLHF. As DNA, the CDR3 is TGTGCCAGCAGTTCGCCGGCACAGTTCTTTAATTCACCCCTCCACTTT.

The CDR3 reads CASSKGQGASPLHF. The CDR3 DNA reads TGTGCCAGCAGCAAGGGACAGGGGGCTTCACCCCTCCACTTT. The chain combines TRBV7-8 with TRBJ1-6, with TRBD1 matching over 12 bases. The CDR3 totals 14 residues. The trim removed 5 bases at V and 9 bases at J, leaving 2 bases unmatched. The V gene's germline CDR1 is SGHVS and CDR2 FQNEAQ.

The chain is built from TRBV7-2 and TRBJ2-1, with TRBD2 matching 7 bases. CDR1 SGHTA and CDR2 FQGNSA come from the germline V gene. This CDR3 has 17 residues. Losses at the gene ends were 2 bases for V and 1 base for J; bases not matched to a gene: 8. The CDR3 loop is CASSLNGGMGSYNEQFF. CDR3 nucleotide sequence: TGTGCCAGCAGCTTAAACGGGGGGATGGGGTCCTACAATGAGCAGTTCTTC. Supplemented by reference TRBV7-2 and TRBJ2-1, the full variable domain reads GAGVSQSPSNKVTEKGKDVELRCDPISGHTALYWYRQSLGQGLEFLIYFQGNSAPDKSGLPSDRFSAERTGGSVSTLTIQRTQQEDSAVYLCASSLNGGMGSYNEQFFGPGTRLTVL.

This clone was detected only a few times. The chain joins TRBV10-3 to TRBJ2-5; D is ambiguous. This CDR3 has 14 residues. V was clipped by 0 bases and J by 5 bases, with 10 bases between them. CDR1 and CDR2 (germline): ENHRY, SYGVKD. Here the CDR3 DNA reads TGTGCCATCAGTGAGTCCGACTCCGGTGAGACCCAGTACTTC. Protein product: CAISESDSGETQYF.

This clone was picked up a small number of times. This sequence joins TRBV19 and TRBJ2-7; a weak D match, TRBD1 (6 bases). The CDR3 is 14 amino acids. V was cut by 6 bases and J by 3 bases, with 15 bases left in between. In germline, CDR1 is LNHDA, CDR2 SQIVND (reference sequence). CDR3 in amino acids: CASRASGQYYEQYF. In DNA, the CDR3 is TGTGCCAGTAGGGCATCCGGACAGTACTACGAGCAGTACTTC.

This clone was found a few times. An end of the junction does not agree with germline; a read error may underlie this. V usage is TRBV7-2 and J usage is TRBJ1-3; D remains unclear. Germline V gives CDR1 SGHTA, CDR2 FQGNSA. This CDR3 has 16 amino acids. The CDR3 nucleotides read TGCGCCAGCAGCCAAGAGACGGGTGCGGGATACAACACCATATATTTT. Its protein product is CASSQETGAGYNTIYF.

The rearrangement joins TRBV5-1 to TRBJ2-3, with TRBD1 matching 11 bases. Germline-derived CDR1 and CDR2 are SGHRS and YFSETQ. This CDR3 has 15 residues. V dropped 7 bases and J dropped 3; count of bases not matched to a gene: 7. DNA for the CDR3: TGCGCCAGCTCGGAAGGGACAGGGGGGACAGATACGCAGTATTTT. Translating it yields CASSEGTGGTDTQYF.

The V gene is TRBV6-1, the J gene TRBJ1-6, with 7 nucleotides matching TRBD1. The CDR3 contains 13 residues. CDR1 and CDR2 (germline): MNHNS, SASEGT. Germline trimming cut 6 bases from V and 12 bases from J; bases unmatched to any gene: 8. The CDR3 reads CASRAGQVLPLHF. CDR3 nucleotide sequence: TGTGCCAGCAGGGCCGGACAGGTCCTACCCCTCCACTTT.